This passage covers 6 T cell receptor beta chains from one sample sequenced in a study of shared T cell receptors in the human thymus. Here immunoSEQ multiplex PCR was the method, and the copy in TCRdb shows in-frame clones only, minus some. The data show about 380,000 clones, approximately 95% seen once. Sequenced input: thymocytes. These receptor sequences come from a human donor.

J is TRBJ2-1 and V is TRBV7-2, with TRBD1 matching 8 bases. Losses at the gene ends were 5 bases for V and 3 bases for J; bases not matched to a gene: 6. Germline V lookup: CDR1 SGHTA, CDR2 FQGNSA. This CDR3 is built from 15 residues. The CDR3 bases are TGTGCCAGCAGCCCCCGGACAGGGTTCTACAATGAGCAGTTCTTC. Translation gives CASSPRTGFYNEQFF. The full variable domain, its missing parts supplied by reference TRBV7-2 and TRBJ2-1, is GAGVSQSPSNKVTEKGKDVELRCDPISGHTALYWYRQSLGQGLEFLIYFQGNSAPDKSGLPSDRFSAERTGGSVSTLTIQRTQQEDSAVYLCASSPRTGFYNEQFFGPGTRLTVL.

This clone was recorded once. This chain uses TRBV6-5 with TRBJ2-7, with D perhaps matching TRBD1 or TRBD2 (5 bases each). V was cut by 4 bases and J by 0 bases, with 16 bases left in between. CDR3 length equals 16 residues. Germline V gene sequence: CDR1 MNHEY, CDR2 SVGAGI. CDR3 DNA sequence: TGTGCCAGCAGTTCAGCTGGCGAGGGGAGCTCCTACGAGCAGTACTTC. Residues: CASSSAGEGSSYEQYF.

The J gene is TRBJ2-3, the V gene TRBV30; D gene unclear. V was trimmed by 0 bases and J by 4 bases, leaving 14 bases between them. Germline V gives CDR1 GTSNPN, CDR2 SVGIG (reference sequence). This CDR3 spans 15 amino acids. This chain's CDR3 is CAWSVTKFWADTQYF. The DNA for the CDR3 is TGTGCCTGGAGTGTAACCAAGTTTTGGGCAGATACGCAGTATTTT.

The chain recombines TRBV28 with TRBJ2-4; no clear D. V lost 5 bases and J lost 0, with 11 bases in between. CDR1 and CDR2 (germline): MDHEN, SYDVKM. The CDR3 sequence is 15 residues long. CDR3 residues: CASSPDLLAKNIQYF. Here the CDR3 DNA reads TGTGCCAGCAGTCCGGACCTACTAGCCAAAAACATTCAGTACTTC.

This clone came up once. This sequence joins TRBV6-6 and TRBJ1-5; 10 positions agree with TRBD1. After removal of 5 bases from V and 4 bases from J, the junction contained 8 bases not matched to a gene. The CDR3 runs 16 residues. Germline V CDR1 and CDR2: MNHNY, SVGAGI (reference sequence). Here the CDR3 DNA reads TGTGCCAGCAGTCAATGGACAGGGGGAGGTAATCAGCCCCAGCATTTT. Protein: CASSQWTGGGNQPQHF.

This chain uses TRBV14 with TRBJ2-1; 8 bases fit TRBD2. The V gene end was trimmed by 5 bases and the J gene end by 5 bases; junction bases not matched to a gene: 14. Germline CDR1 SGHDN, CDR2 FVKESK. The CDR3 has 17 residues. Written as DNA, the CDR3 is TGTGCCAGCAGCTGCGGGGGGAGCGAGTCAAGAAACAATGAGCAGTTCTTC. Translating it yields CASSCGGSESRNNEQFF.